This T cell receptor beta chain was recorded in a study of T cell responses to AZD1222 COVID-19 vaccine. Unmatched junction bases numbered 3, after V lost 5 bases and J lost 3 bases. The CDR3 runs 13 residues. Germline values: CDR1 MNHEY, CDR2 SVGAGI. TCRdb's copy holds only in-frame clones and misses some; the assay was immunoSEQ multiplex PCR. Among some 140,000 clones listed, around 90% were seen once. This clonotype was obtained from an adult in good health. V usage is TRBV6-5 and J usage is TRBJ1-2, with 7 bases fitting TRBD1. The specimen comprised peripheral blood, sampled on day 0 of AZD1222 vaccination. The DNA of the CDR3 is TGTGCCAGCAGTACGGGGACAGACTATGGCTACACCTTC. Amino acids: CASSTGTDYGYTF.